This T cell receptor beta chain appears in the sequencing data of a study of beta chain features in type 1 diabetes. At the level of the study: The study found patients and healthy donors alike in age, gender and cell yields. In all, approximately 110 million sorted cells from all samples were analyzed. Study observations and caveats: The VDJ junctions of type 1 diabetes patients carried fewer insertions and more deletions.

The sequenced template was cDNA made from the entire isolated RNA. Profiling relied on immunoSEQ multiplex PCR, and the TCRdb table lists in-frame clones only, not all of them. The sample contains 810,000 or so clones, about a sixth of which appear only once. Worth noting for this clone: Its antigen is as yet unknown.

Via CD45RO/CCR7/CD25/CD127/CD95/CD27, cells of the CD4+ naive, central memory, regulatory and stem cell-like memory subsets were sorted. The CDR3 extends over 16 amino acids. Germline V gene data show CDR1 as LNHDA and CDR2 as SQIVND (reference sequence). V lost 5 bases and J lost 2, with 19 bases in between. The sample was naive CD4+ T cells from blood. This clonotype originated in a woman aged 18 to 35 in good health. The chain is built from TRBV19 and TRBJ2-7; D may correspond to TRBD1 or TRBD2 (5 bases each). The CDR3 nucleotides are TGTGCCAGTAGTGCCCCGGGACGGATTCCCACCTACGAGCAGTACTTC. Translated: CASSAPGRIPTYEQYF.